This T cell receptor (beta chain) was profiled in a study of cytomegalovirus exposure and HLA in healthy donors. Study summary: Across almost 400 genotyped donors, roughly 85% landed in the Caucasian-associated ancestry cluster.

V was pared by 3 bases and J by 12 bases, with 20 bases of the junction left unmatched. Germline CDR1 reads GTSNPN; CDR2 reads SVGIG (reference sequence). This CDR3 is 16 amino acids long. PCR employed 60 Vbeta and 13 Jbeta primers. Profiled with immunoSEQ multiplex PCR; TCRdb holds only in-frame clones, not every one. The table records roughly 200,000 clones, roughly 74% of them present only once. The receptor's source is a female donor in good health and CMV-seronegative. V and J are TRBV30 and TRBJ1-1; 9 nucleotides agree with TRBD1. Sequenced input: PBMCs. Here the CDR3 DNA reads TGTGCCTGGAGCGACCGCCCCTTGACAGGGGGGACTATGACTTTCTTT. Amino acid sequence: CAWSDRPLTGGTMTFF.